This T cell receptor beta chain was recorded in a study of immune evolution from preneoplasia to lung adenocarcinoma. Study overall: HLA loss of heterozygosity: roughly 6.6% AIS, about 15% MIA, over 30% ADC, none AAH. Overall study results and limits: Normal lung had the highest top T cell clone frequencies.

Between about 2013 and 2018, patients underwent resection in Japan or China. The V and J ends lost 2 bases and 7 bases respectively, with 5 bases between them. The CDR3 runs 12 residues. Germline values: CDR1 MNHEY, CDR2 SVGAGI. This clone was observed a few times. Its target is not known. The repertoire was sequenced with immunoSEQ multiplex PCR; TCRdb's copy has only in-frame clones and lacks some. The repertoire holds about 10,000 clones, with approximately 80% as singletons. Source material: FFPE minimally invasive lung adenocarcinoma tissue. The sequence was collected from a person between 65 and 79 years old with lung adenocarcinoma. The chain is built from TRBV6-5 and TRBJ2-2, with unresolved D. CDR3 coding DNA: TGTGCCAGCAGTTACAGTGGCGGGGAGCTGTTTTTT. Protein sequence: CASSYSGGELFF.